The 5 T cell receptor beta chains below come from one sample, sequenced in a study of blood T cell repertoires in COVID-19. Sequenced by immunoSEQ multiplex PCR; TCRdb stores in-frame clones only, minus some. The data show around 150,000 clones, with 93% seen just once and 2% held by the top ten. The source material was peripheral blood. These receptors all stem from a woman aged 55-70 years with COVID-19, enrolled during active disease.

The chain's CDR3 is CASSYLNSREQYF. The CDR3 region has the DNA TGTGCCAGCAGTTACTTGAACTCGAGGGAGCAGTACTTC. The chain joins TRBV6-5 to TRBJ2-7; unclear D gene. V gave up 1 base and J gave up 7 bases, with 11 bases separating them. The CDR3 consists of 13 residues. Germline V gene sequence: CDR1 MNHEY, CDR2 SVGAGI.

V gene TRBV11-2 combines with J gene TRBJ2-3, with D possibly matching TRBD2 (5 bases). V was trimmed by 7 bases and J by 4 bases, leaving 21 bases between them. CDR3 length: 16 amino acids. Per the germline V gene, CDR1 is SGHAT and CDR2 is FQNNGV. DNA of the CDR3: TGTGCCAGCAAAAAACCGGGAACCACCATTGCAGATACGCAGTATTTT. Its translation is CASKKPGTTIADTQYF.

This clone has more than one count but fewer than ten. The chain combines TRBV9 with TRBJ1-1; no definite D call. Germline V CDR1 and CDR2: SGDLS, YYNGEE. Deletions cut 0 bases from V and 4 bases from J, with 7 bases between. The CDR3 runs to 13 residues. CDR3 sequence (DNA): TGTGCCAGCAGCGTAGCGACGGGCACTGAAGCTTTCTTT. Translation: CASSVATGTEAFF.

This clone was detected a few times. The genes are TRBV5-1 and TRBJ1-1; TRBD1 is a possible D gene (6 bases). This CDR3 comprises 16 residues. Germline values: CDR1 SGHRS, CDR2 YFSETQ. With 0 bases removed from V and 1 base from J, the gap between germline ends came to 13 bases. The CDR3 sequence: CASSLAPGGANTEAFF. The CDR3 DNA sequence: TGCGCCAGCAGCTTGGCCCCCGGGGGGGCGAACACTGAAGCTTTCTTT.

V gene TRBV14 combines with J gene TRBJ1-1; D gene unclear. CDR1 and CDR2 from the germline V gene are SGHDN and FVKESK. This CDR3 has 13 residues. V shed 0 bases and J shed 6 bases, with 8 bases lying between them. The DNA for the CDR3 is TGTGCCAGCAGCCAAGATCTGGAGGCTGAAGCTTTCTTT. Amino acid sequence: CASSQDLEAEAFF.